This TCR beta chain came from a study of shared clonotypes between healthy human individuals. In regard to this clone: Its antigen remains unknown.

The assay was immunoSEQ multiplex PCR, and TCRdb's table has in-frame clones only and misses some. Of about 1.1 million clones in the sample, approximately 80% were seen once. General study points: Naive subsets generally had larger estimated richness than memory subsets.

Germline lookup yields CDR1 SGHKS and CDR2 YYEKEE (reference sequence). The CDR3 consists of 13 residues. V was pared by 4 bases and J by 7 bases, with 12 bases between. The V call is TRBV5-5, the J call TRBJ1-5; tentative D call: TRBD1 (5 bases). The sequencing input was memory CD4+ T cells from PBMCs. As for subset: CD45RA-negative fraction. The clonotype originates from a young man in good health. Some clones in this sample may be carry-over from other donors' samples. Written as DNA, the CDR3 is TGTGCCAGCAGCCCTGACGGGGGACAGCCCCAGCATTTT. The encoded protein is CASSPDGGQPQHF.